These 31 T cell receptor beta chains originate from one sample sequenced in a study of T cell responses to AZD1222 COVID-19 vaccine (dated by TCRdb to the early 2020s). This specimen's time point label, per the study, means: about 28 days (+/-7) after the second vaccine dose. The library came from the immunoSEQ multiplex PCR assay. TCRdb provides this immuneACCESS table in a form limited to in-frame rearrangements. Some clones are lacking; in checked studies, under half of them reflect an unresolved V gene, and why the rest are absent is not known. The sample contains about 94,000 clones, more than 75% of them found a single time. The ten largest clones add up to about an eighth of the sample. The source material was peripheral blood, sampled 28 days after the second AZD1222 dose. These receptors were taken from an adult who received the AZD1222 COVID-19 vaccine.

The CDR3 DNA is TGTGCCATCAGTGCCGGGACAGGGAGGTACGAGCAGTACTTC. This translates into CAISAGTGRYEQYF. This chain uses TRBV10-3 with TRBJ2-7, with TRBD1 matching over 9 bases. V was clipped by 4 bases and J by 4 bases; unmatched bases: 5. The CDR3 spans 14 residues. CDR1 is ENHRY and CDR2 is SYGVKD in the germline V gene.

The gene calls are TRBV5-8 and TRBJ2-7; 7 positions match TRBD1. The CDR3 is 16 residues long. The germline V gene encodes CDR1 SGHTS and CDR2 YDEGEE. The ends lost 3 bases at V and 2 bases at J; junction bases unmatched: 11. Here the CDR3 reads CASSSGYRGQTYEQYF. CDR3 DNA sequence: TGTGCCAGCAGCTCCGGATACAGGGGCCAAACCTACGAGCAGTACTTC.

The chain recombines TRBV4-2 with TRBJ2-3; 8 bases are a match to TRBD2. Germline CDR1 LGHNA, CDR2 YNFKEQ. The CDR3 length is 17 residues. J was trimmed by 2 bases and V by 1 base; bases with no gene match: 8. CDR3 sequence (DNA): TGTGCCAGCAGCCAAGCAGTGATAGCGGGGAACACAGATACGCAGTATTTT. As protein: CASSQAVIAGNTDTQYF.

This chain links TRBV9 with TRBJ2-2; 11 bases match TRBD2. CDR1 and CDR2 (germline): SGDLS, YYNGEE. There are 17 residues in the CDR3. Trimming took 4 bases from V and 6 from J; bases not matched to a gene: 11. CDR3 nucleotide sequence: TGTGCCAGCAGCATCTTAGCGGGGGGGCGTGGAGCCGGGGAGCTGTTTTTT. The encoded protein is CASSILAGGRGAGELFF.

The rearrangement links TRBV6-5 to TRBJ1-6; D may be TRBD1 (6 bases). The CDR3 length is 14 residues. Germline CDR1 and CDR2: MNHEY and SVGAGI. V was trimmed by 10 bases and J by 2 bases, leaving 12 bases between them. DNA for the CDR3: TGTGCCAACAGCCGGACAGCCTATAATTCACCCCTCCACTTT. Residues: CANSRTAYNSPLHF.

V is TRBV27 and J is TRBJ1-4, with a possible D match to TRBD1 (5 bases). The CDR3 loop spans 19 amino acids. V shed 6 bases and J shed 8 bases, with 31 bases lying between them. CDR1 is MNHEY and CDR2 is SMNVEV in the germline V gene (reference sequence). The CDR3 region is CASSHNSPVGGAREEKLFF. In nucleotides, the CDR3 is TGTGCCAGCAGCCACAATAGCCCCGTGGGAGGGGCTAGGGAGGAAAAACTGTTTTTT.

The chain joins TRBV5-1 to TRBJ1-2; 10 bases are shared with TRBD1. From germline, CDR1 is SGHRS and CDR2 YFSETQ. J was trimmed by 6 bases and V by 3 bases; bases with no gene match: 5. The CDR3 spans 14 residues. Here the CDR3 reads CASSYDRGRDGYTF. The CDR3 DNA is TGCGCCAGCAGCTACGACAGGGGGCGAGATGGCTACACCTTC.

The J gene is TRBJ1-4, the V gene TRBV5-5; D might be TRBD1 (5 bases). Germline CDR1 is SGHKS and CDR2 is YYEKEE (reference sequence). Deletions cut 2 bases from V and 0 bases from J, with 14 bases between. The CDR3 covers 17 residues. CDR3 protein: CASSFAYRSATNEKLFF. CDR3 coding DNA: TGTGCCAGCAGCTTTGCGTACAGGAGCGCAACTAATGAAAAACTGTTTTTT.

The CDR3 protein is CASSLAVQPGEQYF. CDR3 nucleotide sequence: TGCGCCAGCAGCTTGGCGGTCCAACCTGGCGAGCAGTACTTC. This sequence joins TRBV5-1 and TRBJ2-7, with D hard to call. The CDR3 loop spans 14 amino acids. The germline V gene encodes CDR1 SGHRS and CDR2 YFSETQ. Trimming cost V 0 bases and J 6 bases, with 13 bases left between them.

The chain uses TRBV5-6 and TRBJ1-1, with D possibly matching TRBD1 (5 bases). This CDR3 comprises 13 residues. Germline assignment: CDR1 SGHDT and CDR2 YYEEEE. V lost 7 bases and J lost 0, with 10 bases in between. CDR3 nucleotide sequence: TGTGCCAGCGTGGGGCGGATGAACACTGAAGCTTTCTTT. Translation gives CASVGRMNTEAFF.

The count of this clone is one. The J gene is TRBJ1-6, the V gene TRBV9; D is unclear. The germline CDR1 and CDR2 sequences are SGDLS and YYNGEE. The CDR3 extends over 13 amino acids. The V and J ends lost 3 bases and 9 bases respectively, with 10 bases between them. The CDR3 spells CASSAVEGSPLHF. For the CDR3, the DNA is TGTGCCAGCAGCGCCGTGGAGGGTTCACCCCTCCACTTT.

The chain has TRBV20-1 and TRBJ1-1; D remains ambiguous. This CDR3 has 11 residues. Trimming took off 1 base at V and 9 bases at J, with 9 bases between the two ends. The germline V gene encodes CDR1 DFQATT and CDR2 SNEGSKA (reference sequence). The CDR3, as DNA: TGCAGTGCTAGAGCCCTCGTGCAAGCTTTCTTT. Translating it yields CSARALVQAFF.

J is TRBJ2-7 and V is TRBV7-9, with a weak D call TRBD2 (5 bases). Germline V lookup: CDR1 SEHNR, CDR2 FQNEAQ (reference sequence). The V end lost 0 bases, the J end lost 4 bases, and 10 bases lay between the germline ends. The length of the CDR3 is 14 residues. As DNA, the CDR3 is TGTGCCAGCAGCTTAGCAGGACTTAAATACGAGCAGTACTTC. Its protein product is CASSLAGLKYEQYF.

V and J are TRBV18 and TRBJ1-5, with D perhaps matching TRBD1 (5 bases). CDR3 size: 14 residues. Germline loops: CDR1 KGHSH, CDR2 LQKENI. Trimming removed 6 bases from V and 0 bases from J, with 9 bases in between. CDR3 loop: CASSQTDSNQPQHF. In nucleotides, the CDR3 is TGTGCCAGCTCGCAGACAGATAGCAATCAGCCCCAGCATTTT.

About this clone: Other DNA sequences in this sample translate to the same CDR3. The chain couples TRBV7-9 to TRBJ2-2; 7 bases are shared with TRBD2. The CDR3 is 16 residues long. The germline V gene encodes CDR1 SEHNR and CDR2 FQNEAQ (reference sequence). With V trimmed by 2 bases and J by 6 bases, 9 bases remained unmatched. The CDR3, as DNA: TGTGCCAGCAGCTTAACCGCTAGCGGAGGTCCCGGGGAGCTGTTTTTT. It is translated as CASSLTASGGPGELFF.

V gene TRBV7-2 combines with J gene TRBJ2-5, with D possibly matching TRBD1 (5 bases). Trimming pared 5 bases from V and 2 bases from J, leaving 9 bases between. CDR3 size: 13 residues. In germline, CDR1 is SGHTA, CDR2 FQGNSA. CDR3 loop: CASSLTVQETQYF. In nucleotides, the CDR3 is TGTGCCAGCAGCCTGACAGTACAAGAGACCCAGTACTTC.

This clone was seen a handful of times. The chain links TRBV7-9 to TRBJ1-3, with D possibly being TRBD1 (5 bases). This CDR3 is 12 amino acids long. V gave up 8 bases and J gave up 4 bases, with 9 bases separating them. From germline, CDR1 is SEHNR and CDR2 FQNEAQ (reference sequence). CDR3 sequence reads: CASSGNGNTIYF. The CDR3 DNA is TGTGCCAGCTCAGGGAACGGAAACACCATATATTTT.

DNA of the CDR3: TGTGCCAGTAGTATAGATAAACGGGCAGGGCAGGGCTACACCTTC. As protein: CASSIDKRAGQGYTF. The chain uses TRBV19 and TRBJ1-2, with a possible D match to TRBD1 (5 bases). V was trimmed by 0 bases and J by 8 bases, leaving 16 bases between them. In germline, CDR1 is LNHDA, CDR2 SQIVND (reference sequence). This CDR3 region has 15 residues.

This chain joins TRBV5-6 and TRBJ1-4; D perhaps matches TRBD1 (5 bases). Trimming removed 0 bases from V and 8 bases from J, with 14 bases in between. Germline CDR1 and CDR2: SGHDT and YYEEEE. The CDR3 spans 15 residues. The CDR3: CASSLAAQAGEKLFF. CDR3 in DNA: TGTGCCAGCAGCTTGGCCGCACAGGCAGGGGAAAAACTGTTTTTT. The full variable domain, completed using reference TRBV5-6 and TRBJ1-4, is DAGVTQSPTHLIKTRGQQVTLRCSPKSGHDTVSWYQQALGQGPQFIFQYYEEEERQRGNFPDRFSGHQFPNYSSELNVNALLLGDSALYLCASSLAAQAGEKLFFGSGTQLSVL.

J is TRBJ1-2 and V is TRBV7-9, with 12 bases aligning to TRBD1. The CDR3 has 15 residues. J was trimmed by 8 bases and V by 4 bases; bases with no gene match: 8. The germline V gene encodes CDR1 SEHNR and CDR2 FQNEAQ (reference sequence). This chain's CDR3 is CASSSPPGQGAGYTF. In DNA form, the CDR3 reads TGTGCCAGCAGCTCGCCCCCGGGACAGGGGGCGGGCTACACCTTC.

This clone was counted a single time. This chain connects TRBV11-3 to TRBJ2-5; D is perhaps TRBD2 (6 bases). The CDR3 runs 14 residues. Germline V gives CDR1 SGHNT, CDR2 YENEEA. The V end was cut by 1 base, the J end by 2 bases, with 8 bases between. The CDR3: CASSLVRGQETQYF. The CDR3 coding sequence is TGTGCCAGCAGCTTAGTGCGGGGACAAGAGACCCAGTACTTC. Variable domain in full (rest from reference TRBV11-3 and TRBJ2-5): EAGVVQSPRYKIIEKKQPVAFWCNPISGHNTLYWYLQNLGQGPELLIRYENEEAVDDSQLPKDRFSAERLKGVDSTLKIQPAELGDSAVYLCASSLVRGQETQYFGPGTRLLVL.

A single count supports this clone. V is TRBV27 and J is TRBJ1-6; D is uncertain. Trimming removed 6 bases from V and 8 bases from J, with 11 bases in between. The germline V gene has CDR1 MNHEY and CDR2 SMNVEV (reference sequence). The CDR3 loop spans 13 amino acids. The CDR3 region has the DNA TGTGCCAGCAGCCTCAGGTCGGATTCACCCCTCCACTTT. It encodes CASSLRSDSPLHF.

V gene TRBV11-3 combines with J gene TRBJ2-1; D uncertain. CDR1 is SGHNT, CDR2 YENEEA, per germline. Trimming shortened V by 1 base and J by 7 bases, and 8 bases separated the two germline ends. The CDR3 extends over 13 amino acids. The CDR3 sequence: CASSLGPPNEQFF. The CDR3 DNA reads as TGTGCCAGCAGCTTAGGCCCCCCAAATGAGCAGTTCTTC.

The chain couples TRBV27 to TRBJ2-3, with D perhaps matching TRBD1 (6 bases). This CDR3 region has 16 residues. Between the trimmed V and J ends, which lost 3 bases and 4 bases, there was a span of 17 bases. Germline V gene lookup returns CDR1 MNHEY and CDR2 SMNVEV (reference sequence). The CDR3 DNA follows: TGTGCCAGCAGTTTCCAAGGACAGATGGTAGCAGATACGCAGTATTTT. This gives the protein CASSFQGQMVADTQYF.

The DNA of the CDR3 is TGTGCCAGCTCACCACCAGGAGGTCAGGGTATGTACGAGCAGTACTTC. Residues: CASSPPGGQGMYEQYF. This chain connects TRBV18 to TRBJ2-7; D is perhaps TRBD1 or TRBD2 (5 bases each). Deletions cut 0 bases from V and 4 bases from J, with 16 bases between. Germline CDR1 KGHSH, CDR2 LQKENI. This CDR3 is built from 16 residues.

This chain connects TRBV7-3 to TRBJ1-1, with TRBD1 as a possible D gene (5 bases). Deletions cut 0 bases from V and 5 bases from J, with 7 bases between. CDR3 size: 13 residues. Germline CDR1 and CDR2: SGHTA and FQGTGA. The CDR3 nucleotides read TGTGCCAGCAGCTTAACAGGGGTTACTGAAGCTTTCTTT. This encodes CASSLTGVTEAFF.

The chain uses TRBV5-1 and TRBJ2-7; 8 nucleotides match TRBD1. The germline V gene has CDR1 SGHRS and CDR2 YFSETQ. The CDR3 runs 14 residues. The ends lost 4 bases at V and 2 bases at J; junction bases unmatched: 5. CDR3 region: CASSPDRVPYEQYF. DNA for the CDR3: TGCGCCAGCAGCCCGGACAGGGTGCCCTACGAGCAGTACTTC.

This clone was observed a few times. The V gene is TRBV5-4, the J gene TRBJ1-4; D remains unclear. The CDR3 is 14 amino acids. Looked up from germline, CDR1 is SGHNT and CDR2 is YYREEE (reference sequence). Trimming removed 0 bases from V and 7 bases from J, with 10 bases in between. DNA of the CDR3: TGTGCCAGCAGCTTGGACCGGCACGGTGAAAAACTGTTTTTT. Its protein product is CASSLDRHGEKLFF.

CDR3 in amino acids: CASNGNTGELFF. CDR3 coding DNA: TGTGCCAGCAACGGAAACACCGGGGAGCTGTTTTTT. The chain recombines TRBV25-1 with TRBJ2-2; D is undetermined. Trimming stripped 7 bases from V and 2 bases from J, with 5 bases between. CDR1 is MGHDK, CDR2 SYGVNS, per germline. This CDR3 has 12 residues.

In nucleotides, the CDR3 is TGTGCCAGCAGTGATGGGGGAAATTCACCCCTCCACTTT. Translation gives CASSDGGNSPLHF. The V call is TRBV6-4, the J call TRBJ1-6, with a weak D call TRBD1 (5 bases). The ends were cut back, 3 bases at V and 7 bases at J, with 7 bases in the middle. CDR3 length equals 13 residues. Germline CDR1 and CDR2: MRHNA and SNTAGT.

The V and J genes are TRBV5-6 and TRBJ2-7; 7 nucleotides align to TRBD1. Germline CDR1 and CDR2: SGHDT and YYEEEE. CDR3 length: 16 residues. V was clipped by 3 bases and J by 4 bases; unmatched bases: 13. Written as DNA, the CDR3 is TGTGCCAGCAGCTCCCGTCTTGACAGGGTCGAGTACGAGCAGTACTTC. Translated: CASSSRLDRVEYEQYF.